Included here is one T cell receptor beta chain sequence, with context. This receptor's antigen is unknown. No clone much larger than this one lies a single base away; base qualities are absent. From V the trimming removes 6 bases and from J it removes 2 bases, while the gene matches leave 7 bases of the junction unaccounted for. CDR1 and CDR2 are drawn from the germline V gene: MDHEN, SYDVKM. The CDR3 contains 15 residues, cysteine and phenylalanine counted. The retained sequence is limited to the CDR3, 45 bases, with the frame set at the first base. The source of the sample is a study of response to subunit inactivated influenza vaccine (dated by TCRdb to about 2018). About the study as a whole: Deep quantitative T cell receptor repertoire profiling was used in the study to track responses to a trivalent subunit inactivated influenza vaccine.

Libraries were prepared through RT-PCR. The instrument was an Illumina HiSeq 2500. TCRdb itself trimmed the public reads at Q25 with fastp, ran MiXCR and retained productive beta chains. Rows matching on CDR3 protein sequence are summarized as one entry with the most common DNA and genes. The sample profile shows more than 600,000 distinct CDR3 sequences; 18% of them were found once. The top ten constitute roughly a tenth of the sample. Findings and caveats that apply to the study as a whole: The authors suggested that each seasonal influenza vaccination may recruit only a limited number of new T cells.

The sample in question was PBMCs from blood, obtained roughly 5 days after vaccination. This clonotype was sampled from a man in his fifties or sixties who received an inactivated influenza vaccine. Donor details come from another sample of the same person, matched by shared clones. The chain is encoded by TRBV28 joined to TRBJ2-7; TRBD1 matches 10 bases in the middle. The sequenced DNA is TGTGCCAGCAGACCCTCCGGGACAGGGGCCTACGAGCAGTACTTC. Its translation reads: CASRPSGTGAYEQYF.